This T cell receptor beta chain originates from a study of glioma-infiltrating T cells after dendritic cell vaccination. The primer mix had 60 V beta and 13 J beta primers. The repertoire was sequenced with immunoSEQ multiplex PCR; TCRdb's copy has only in-frame clones and lacks some. Among 99,000 or so clones, about 85% were seen once, and the ten largest hold 5.4%. The time point denotes: after dendritic cell vaccination, including at tumor progression/relapse. No glioblastoma patient carried an isocitrate dehydrogenase mutation. Study findings and constraints: Only a small number of patients had complete blood and tumor samples.

CDR3 length: 14 amino acids. Germline V lookup: CDR1 LNHDA, CDR2 SQIVND (reference sequence). V was clipped by 4 bases and J by 4 bases, with 13 bases between them. Note on this clone: Its matching antigen is unknown.

This sample comprised blood, obtained after dendritic cell vaccination. The rearrangement links TRBV19 to TRBJ1-1; possible D gene TRBD1, 6 bases. This receptor was identified in a human donor with glioblastoma. In nucleotides, the CDR3 is TGTGCCAGTAGTAAGGGACACAGTACCACTGAAGCTTTCTTT. This translates into CASSKGHSTTEAFF.